This passage covers 2 T cell receptor beta chains from one sample sequenced in a study of CD8 T cells in ankylosing spondylitis. Findings of the study overall: What appeared characteristic of ankylosing spondylitis blood was a TCR beta motif of fewer than ten highly homologous variants.

TCRdb independently ran MiXCR on the 5' RACE reads; one entry per CDR3 protein. The data contain approximately 300,000 distinct CDR3 sequences, 6.5% to 10% of them singletons. These TCRs' antigens remain unknown. Sequenced sample: blood, either unsorted or a sorted T cell fraction (not recorded which). These receptors came from a male donor with ankylosing spondylitis.

The chain links TRBV3-1 to TRBJ1-2; unclear D gene. V lost 2 bases, J lost 3 bases, and 10 bases lay in between. Germline values: CDR1 LGHDT, CDR2 YNNKEL (reference sequence). The CDR3 is 14 amino acids. The CDR3 here is CASSQFTVDYGYTF. As DNA, the CDR3 is TGTGCCAGCAGCCAATTTACAGTTGACTATGGCTACACCTTC.

The chain couples TRBV5-1 to TRBJ2-5; no clear D gene. There are 17 residues in the CDR3. In germline, CDR1 is SGHRS, CDR2 YFSETQ. Trimming took off 3 bases at V and 0 bases at J, with 18 bases between the two ends. The CDR3, as DNA: TGCGCCAGCAGCTCCCCCGCAGCCAACAAGTACCAAGAGACCCAGTACTTC. Translating gives CASSSPAANKYQETQYF.